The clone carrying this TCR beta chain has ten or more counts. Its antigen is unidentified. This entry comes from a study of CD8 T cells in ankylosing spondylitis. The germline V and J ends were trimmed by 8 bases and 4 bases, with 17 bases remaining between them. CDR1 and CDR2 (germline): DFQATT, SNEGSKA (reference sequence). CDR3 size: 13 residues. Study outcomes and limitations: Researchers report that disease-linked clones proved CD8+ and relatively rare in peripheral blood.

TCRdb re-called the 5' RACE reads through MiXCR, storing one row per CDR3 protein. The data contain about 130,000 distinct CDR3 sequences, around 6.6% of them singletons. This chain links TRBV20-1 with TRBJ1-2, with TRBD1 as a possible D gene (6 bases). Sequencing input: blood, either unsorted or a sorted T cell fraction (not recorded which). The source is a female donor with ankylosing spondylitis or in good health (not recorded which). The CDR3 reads CSSPYRGGYGYTF. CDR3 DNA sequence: TGCAGTTCACCCTACAGAGGGGGCTATGGCTACACCTTC.